This T cell receptor beta chain comes out of a study of shared T cell receptors in the human thymus (dated by TCRdb to the early 2020s). In terms of the full investigation: The study examined how self-reactive, shared T-cell receptor alpha chains are generated in the human thymus.

The sample holds one count of this clone. The antigen it binds to is not known. Within one base of it there is no much larger clone, and no base qualities were kept. Including cysteine and phenylalanine, the CDR3 has 15 amino acids. The read is trimmed to its CDR3 DNA, 45 bases read in frame from base 1. Deletion took 1 base off V and 2 bases off J, with a span of 13 bases between the germline ends. Taken from the germline V gene, the CDR1 and CDR2 loops are SGHTS and YDEGEE. To prepare the library, the immunoSEQ multiplex PCR assay was applied. The table was pulled from immuneACCESS by TCRdb, which kept in-frame rearrangements only. Such tables lose some clones; where checked, under half of the loss comes from unresolved V genes, and the rest has no known cause. This sample gives about 540,000 clones in total; 78% of them show up just once. Roughly 0.013% of the sample is held by the ten biggest clonotypes.

This sample also appeared in a second study, on human thymus T cells. As that second study puts it: In Finland, the donors were immunologically healthy infants who were having open corrective cardiac surgery for congenital heart defects. Thymus tissue was obtained as surgical resects removed during corrective cardiac surgery. Biased V and J gene segment usage appeared to be present in both thymic and peripheral blood repertoires. The related research found that thymic TCR repertoires overlapped highly between unrelated individuals. The study used eight infant thymus samples plus four related peripheral blood samples to characterize TCR alpha and beta repertoires. The cohort included about six male and two female infants, with donor ages spanning 7 to 244 days. Thymocytes were freed from the tissue by mechanical means and kept at -70 degrees C as pellets of roughly 8.5-31 million cells. Genomic DNA was extracted from frozen cell pellets with a QIAsymphony instrument. TCRB and TCRAD loci were amplified from a standardized quantity of quality-controlled genomic DNA using the immunoSEQ multiplex PCR assay. The amplicons spanned the V(D)J region and were long enough to cover the CDR3 and allow V and J genes to be identified. The amplicons were sequenced on an Illumina platform via the commercial immunoSEQ service. Corrections for primer bias and sequencing errors followed previously described methods, while TCRAD and TCRB definitions were based on the IMGT database. Analysis of the repertoires was done with immunoSEQ Analyzer 3.0 and VDJTools and included basic statistics, V/J segment usage, diversity estimates, rarefaction and pairwise overlap. Chao1, ChaoE, Efron-Thisted, Shannon and inverse Simpson indices were used to estimate diversity, which was also estimated on datasets down-sampled to the smallest sample. Repertoire overlap was assessed by strict matching of CDR3 nucleotide sequence, V gene and J gene, and clustering was done by Jaccard-based multidimensional scaling. On average, thymus samples yielded about 810,000 unique TCRB clonotypes, whereas blood samples yielded approximately 84,000.

This chain is built from TRBV5-8 and TRBJ2-7; TRBD2 might be the D gene, on 5 matching bases. The sequencing sample was made of thymocytes. The origin of this receptor is a boy younger than two with a congenital heart defect. Donor details come from another sample of the same person, matched by shared clones. The bases are TGTGCCAGCAGCTTGCTGAGGAACGGGGCCTACGAGCAGTACTTC. It encodes CASSLLRNGAYEQYF.